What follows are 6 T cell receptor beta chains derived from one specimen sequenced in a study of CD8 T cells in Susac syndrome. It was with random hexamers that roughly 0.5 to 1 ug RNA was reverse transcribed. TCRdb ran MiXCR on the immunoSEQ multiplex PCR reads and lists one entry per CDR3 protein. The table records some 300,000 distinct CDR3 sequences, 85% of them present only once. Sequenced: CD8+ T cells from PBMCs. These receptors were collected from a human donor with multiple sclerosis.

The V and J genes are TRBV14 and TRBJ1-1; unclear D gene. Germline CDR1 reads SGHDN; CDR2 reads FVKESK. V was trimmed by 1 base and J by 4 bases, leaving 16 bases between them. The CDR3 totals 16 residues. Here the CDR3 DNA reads TGTGCCAGCAGCCAAGTTGTCGGACCCCTGGGCACTGAAGCTTTCTTT. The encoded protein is CASSQVVGPLGTEAFF.

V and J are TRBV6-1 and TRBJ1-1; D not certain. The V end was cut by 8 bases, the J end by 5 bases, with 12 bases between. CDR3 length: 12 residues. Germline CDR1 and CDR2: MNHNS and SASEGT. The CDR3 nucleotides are TGTGCCAGCTACGGTCGGAAGACTGAAGCTTTCTTT. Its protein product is CASYGRKTEAFF.

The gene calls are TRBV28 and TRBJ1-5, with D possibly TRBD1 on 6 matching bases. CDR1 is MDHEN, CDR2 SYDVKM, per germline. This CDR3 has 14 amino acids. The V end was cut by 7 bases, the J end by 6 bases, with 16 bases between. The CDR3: CASKKRGASQPQHF. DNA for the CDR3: TGTGCCAGCAAAAAAAGGGGGGCTAGTCAGCCCCAGCATTTT.

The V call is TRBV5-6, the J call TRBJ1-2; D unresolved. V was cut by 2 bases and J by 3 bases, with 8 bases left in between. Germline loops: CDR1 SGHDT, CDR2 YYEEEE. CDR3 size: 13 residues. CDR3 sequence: CASSLTLDYGYTF. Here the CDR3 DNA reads TGTGCCAGCAGCTTAACACTGGACTATGGCTACACCTTC.

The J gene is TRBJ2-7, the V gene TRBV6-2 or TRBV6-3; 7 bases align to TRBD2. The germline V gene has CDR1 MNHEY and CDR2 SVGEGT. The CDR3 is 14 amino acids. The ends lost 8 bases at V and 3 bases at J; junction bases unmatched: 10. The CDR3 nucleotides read TGTGCCAGCGGATTTAGCGGGCCTTTCTACGAGCAGTACTTC. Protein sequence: CASGFSGPFYEQYF.

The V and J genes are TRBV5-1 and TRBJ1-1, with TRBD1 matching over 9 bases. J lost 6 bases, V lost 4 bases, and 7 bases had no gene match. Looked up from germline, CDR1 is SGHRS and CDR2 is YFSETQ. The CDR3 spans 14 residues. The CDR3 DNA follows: TGCGCCAGCAGCGCTACAGGGGGCTACGCTGAAGCTTTCTTT. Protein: CASSATGGYAEAFF.